Sequencing of this T cell receptor (beta chain) was carried out in a study of blood T cell repertoires in COVID-19. The wider study: The study drew acute and convalescent COVID-19 samples from the United States, Italy and Spain. The cDNA or gDNA used as material had been derived from T cells, B-cell-depleted T cells, or PBMCs.

V gave up 2 bases and J gave up 5 bases; unmatched junction bases: 13. CDR1 is SGHDT and CDR2 is YYEEEE in the germline V gene. The CDR3 sequence is 17 residues long. Clones were read by immunoSEQ multiplex PCR, and TCRdb kept only the in-frame ones, dropping some. The sample carries fewer than 300,000 clones, about 76% recorded once. J is TRBJ2-5 and V is TRBV5-6, with TRBD1 identical over 9 bases. The clonotype originates from a woman aged 55-70 years with active or convalescent COVID-19. Sequencing was performed on peripheral blood. The CDR3 loop reads CASSFTDRGLGRETQYF. In DNA, the CDR3 is TGTGCCAGCAGCTTTACTGACAGGGGGTTAGGGCGGGAGACCCAGTACTTC.